What follows are 21 T cell receptor beta chains derived from one specimen sequenced in a study of shared clonotypes between healthy human individuals. Some clones are missing from TCRdb's copy, which holds only in-frame ones; the method was immunoSEQ multiplex PCR. This table holds hundreds of thousands of clones, around four fifths found once. Sequencing was performed on memory CD4+ T cells sorted from blood. The subset is: CD45RA-negative fraction. The receptors shown here come from a woman in her twenties or thirties in good health.

This clone was recorded only once. The CDR3 is CASSRYSVSETQYF. CDR3 bases: TGTGCCAGCAGCCGTTATAGTGTCTCAGAGACCCAGTACTTC. This rearrangement joins TRBV7-6 to TRBJ2-5; D not resolved. V gave up 5 bases and J gave up 4 bases, with 14 bases separating them. This CDR3 contains 14 residues. Germline-derived CDR1 and CDR2 are SGHVS and FNYEAQ.

The gene calls are TRBV5-1 and TRBJ2-5; 10 nucleotides agree with TRBD2. CDR1 and CDR2 (germline): SGHRS, YFSETQ. V lost 3 bases to trimming and J lost 5 bases; unmatched junction nucleotides: 13. This CDR3 comprises 17 residues. The CDR3 nucleotides are TGCGCCAGCAGCTGGGGTTCTAGCGGGAGCTCTATGGAGACCCAGTACTTC. This codes for CASSWGSSGSSMETQYF.

This clone has a count of ten or more. J is TRBJ2-2 and V is TRBV4-1; TRBD1 might be the D (5 bases). The germline V gene has CDR1 MGHRA and CDR2 YSYEKL. The CDR3 has 16 amino acids. Between the trimmed V and J ends, which lost 1 base and 5 bases, there was a span of 14 bases. CDR3 bases: TGCGCCAGCAGCCAAGCTCCCAGGGCGAGGACCGGGGAGCTGTTTTTT. Amino acids: CASSQAPRARTGELFF.

The chain uses TRBV7-3 and TRBJ2-3; D gene ambiguous. The germline V and J ends were trimmed by 4 bases and 6 bases, with 8 bases remaining between them. The CDR3 extends over 12 amino acids. The germline V gene encodes CDR1 SGHTA and CDR2 FQGTGA. The CDR3 bases are TGTGCCAGCAGCTATACTGGGGATACGCAGTATTTT. The encoded protein is CASSYTGDTQYF.

The chain employs TRBV19 and TRBJ2-5; perhaps TRBD2 as D (5 bases). The CDR3 is 13 residues long. Trimming pared 10 bases from V and 2 bases from J, leaving 14 bases between. Germline assignment: CDR1 LNHDA and CDR2 SQIVND (reference sequence). This CDR3 is CATSTGKQETQYF. The CDR3 nucleotides read TGTGCCACTTCAACCGGGAAACAAGAGACCCAGTACTTC.

The chain carries TRBV4-2 and TRBJ2-1, with a possible D match to TRBD2 (6 bases). V gave up 6 bases and J gave up 9 bases, with 21 bases separating them. This CDR3 spans 15 amino acids. Germline V lookup: CDR1 LGHNA, CDR2 YNFKEQ. Here the CDR3 reads CASRPDGRKAGEQFF. Here the CDR3 DNA reads TGTGCCAGCAGGCCCGATGGGAGGAAAGCGGGTGAGCAGTTCTTC.

This clone has just a few counts. The CDR3 coding sequence is TGTGCCAGCAGTTTTGTGACAGGGGGCTATGGCTACACCTTC. Protein product: CASSFVTGGYGYTF. The chain links TRBV28 to TRBJ1-2; 9 bases align to TRBD1. V dropped 3 bases and J dropped 4; count of bases not matched to a gene: 3. The CDR3 is 14 amino acids. The V gene's germline CDR1 is MDHEN and CDR2 SYDVKM.

The chain uses TRBV2 and TRBJ2-7, with 9 nucleotides matching TRBD1. In germline, CDR1 is SNHLY, CDR2 FYNNEI. The J segment lost 4 bases and the V segment lost 7 bases, leaving 11 bases of the junction unmatched. This CDR3 region has 15 residues. The CDR3 sequence: CASKDPGQGLYEQYF. CDR3 nucleotide sequence: TGTGCCAGCAAAGACCCGGGACAGGGCCTTTACGAGCAGTACTTC.

This chain uses TRBV4-1 with TRBJ1-5; tentatively, D is TRBD1 (5 bases). Trimming stripped 4 bases from V and 5 bases from J, with 12 bases between. CDR3 size: 14 residues. Per germline, CDR1 MGHRA and CDR2 YSYEKL. In DNA form, the CDR3 reads TGCGCCAGCAGCCGGACTGGGGGGGATCAGCCCCAGCATTTT. Translating it yields CASSRTGGDQPQHF.

The sample holds a few counts of this clone. The chain recombines TRBV5-6 with TRBJ2-1, with 11 bases identical to TRBD2. V shed 4 bases, J shed 9 bases, and the junction held 15 bases outside the gene matches. Germline V gene lookup returns CDR1 SGHDT and CDR2 YYEEEE. The CDR3 has 17 amino acids. The CDR3 here is CASSPRGLAGGSIEQFF. The DNA of the CDR3 is TGTGCCAGCAGCCCCCGAGGCCTAGCGGGAGGTTCCATTGAGCAGTTCTTC.

The rearrangement links TRBV7-9 to TRBJ1-2; D uncertain. Per the germline V gene, CDR1 is SEHNR and CDR2 is FQNEAQ (reference sequence). Trimming removed 1 base at V and 8 bases at J, with 11 bases between. CDR3 length equals 13 residues. The DNA for the CDR3 is TGTGCCAGCAGCTTAGAGGGTCTATGGGGCTACACCTTC. Translating gives CASSLEGLWGYTF.

The genes are TRBV19 and TRBJ1-5, with D unclear. The CDR3 extends over 14 amino acids. CDR1 and CDR2 from the germline V gene are LNHDA and SQIVND (reference sequence). The V end lost 7 bases, the J end lost 1 base, and 11 bases lay between the germline ends. CDR3 nucleotide sequence: TGTGCCAGTAATTGGGTTTTCAGCAATCAGCCCCAGCATTTT. Translating it yields CASNWVFSNQPQHF.

The gene calls are TRBV5-4 and TRBJ1-2, with no clear D. The CDR3 contains 13 residues. Germline CDR1 SGHNT, CDR2 YYREEE (reference sequence). Trimming took off 0 bases at V and 3 bases at J, with 6 bases between the two ends. DNA for the CDR3: TGTGCCAGCAGCTTGGACGGGGACTATGGCTACACCTTC. Its translation is CASSLDGDYGYTF.

This clone was detected ten times or more. The V and J genes are TRBV6-5 and TRBJ2-3, with 9 bases aligning to TRBD2. Germline V CDR1 and CDR2: MNHEY, SVGAGI. Germline trimming cut 8 bases from V and 4 bases from J; bases unmatched to any gene: 7. This CDR3 comprises 14 residues. In DNA, the CDR3 is TGTGCCAGCCGCATAGCGGGGGTCCCAGATACGCAGTATTTT. This gives the protein CASRIAGVPDTQYF.

The rearrangement uses TRBV19 and TRBJ2-7, with 10 positions matching TRBD1. The CDR3 loop spans 15 amino acids. Germline trimming cut 5 bases from V and 3 bases from J; bases unmatched to any gene: 7. Germline CDR1 and CDR2: LNHDA and SQIVND (reference sequence). Here the CDR3 DNA reads TGTGCCAGTAGTGCGACCGGGACAGGGGACTACGAGCAGTACTTC. This translates into CASSATGTGDYEQYF.

The rearrangement joins TRBV7-9 to TRBJ1-3; TRBD1 matches 8 bases. The germline CDR1 and CDR2 sequences are SEHNR and FQNEAQ (reference sequence). Trimming took 9 bases from V and 0 from J; bases not matched to a gene: 7. This CDR3 has 15 residues. The CDR3, as DNA: TGTGCCAGTAAGACAGGGGACCTCTCTGGAAACACCATATATTTT. It is translated as CASKTGDLSGNTIYF.

The J gene is TRBJ2-1, the V gene TRBV7-2, with TRBD2 identical over 15 bases. Germline CDR1 reads SGHTA; CDR2 reads FQGNSA. Trimming cost V 4 bases and J 9 bases; bases outside gene matches: 16. This CDR3 is 19 amino acids long. CDR3 sequence reads: CASSSEGSGLAGGRVEQFF. Here the CDR3 DNA reads TGTGCCAGCAGCTCCGAGGGCTCGGGACTAGCGGGAGGACGGGTTGAGCAGTTCTTC.

The V gene is TRBV4-2, the J gene TRBJ2-7, with D possibly being TRBD2 (6 bases). Trimming pared 3 bases from V and 0 bases from J, leaving 15 bases between. This CDR3 contains 16 residues. Germline CDR1 LGHNA, CDR2 YNFKEQ. The DNA for the CDR3 is TGTGCCAGCAGCCAGGGGACGGGACTTACCTCCTACGAGCAGTACTTC. Translated, it gives CASSQGTGLTSYEQYF.

V usage is TRBV6-5 and J usage is TRBJ2-1, with no clear D. Trimming took 6 bases from V and 3 from J, leaving 9 bases between them. This CDR3 is built from 13 residues. Per the germline V gene, CDR1 is MNHEY and CDR2 is SVGAGI. The CDR3 loop reads CASRVGLYNEQFF. CDR3 nucleotides: TGTGCCAGCAGGGTTGGGCTCTACAATGAGCAGTTCTTC.

This chain connects TRBV18 to TRBJ2-4; D may be TRBD1 (6 bases). The length of the CDR3 is 14 residues. CDR1 KGHSH and CDR2 LQKENI come from the germline V gene. Deletions cut 6 bases from V and 3 bases from J, with 12 bases between. In DNA form, the CDR3 reads TGTGCCAGCTCGTCACAGGGCGACAAAAACATTCAGTACTTC. Protein product: CASSSQGDKNIQYF.

The chain joins TRBV19 to TRBJ2-7, with 10 positions matching TRBD2. Looked up from germline, CDR1 is LNHDA and CDR2 is SQIVND (reference sequence). The V gene end was trimmed by 6 bases and the J gene end by 0 bases; junction bases not matched to a gene: 14. This CDR3 contains 18 residues. For the CDR3, the DNA is TGTGCCAGTAGCACCCACGGGGTAGCGGGAGGAACCTCCTACGAGCAGTACTTC. Its protein is CASSTHGVAGGTSYEQYF.